This record covers a single T cell receptor beta chain. This sample is drawn from a study of blood T cell repertoires in COVID-19. Looking at the study overall: From T cells, B-cell-depleted T cells, or PBMCs came the material, which was cDNA or gDNA.

Measured with immunoSEQ multiplex PCR; TCRdb has only the in-frame clones, and not every one. The data contain tens of thousands of clones, around 93% of them singletons. This CDR3 has 15 residues. Germline V gives CDR1 MNHEY, CDR2 SVGAGI. V was clipped by 5 bases and J by 7 bases; unmatched bases: 8. This clonotype was sampled from a man aged 45 to 65 with acute or convalescent COVID-19. The specimen was peripheral blood. The J gene is TRBJ2-1, the V gene TRBV6-5; 10 nucleotides line up with TRBD1. This CDR3 is CASSKTGGAGNEQFF. CDR3 sequence (DNA): TGTGCCAGCAGTAAGACAGGGGGCGCAGGGAATGAGCAGTTCTTC.